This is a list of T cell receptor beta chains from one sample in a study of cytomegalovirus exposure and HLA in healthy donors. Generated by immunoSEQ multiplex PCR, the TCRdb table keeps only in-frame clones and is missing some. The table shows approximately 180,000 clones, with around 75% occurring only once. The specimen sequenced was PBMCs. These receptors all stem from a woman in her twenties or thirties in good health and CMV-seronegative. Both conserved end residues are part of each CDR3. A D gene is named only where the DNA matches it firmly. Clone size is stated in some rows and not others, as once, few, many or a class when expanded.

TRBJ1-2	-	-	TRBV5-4	TGTGCCAGCAGCTTGGGGAGGGCGGCGATGGGCTATGGCTACACCTTC	CASSLGRAAMGYGYTF
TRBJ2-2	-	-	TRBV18	TGTGCCAGCTCACCAGGGACATTGGATGGCGGGGAGCTGTTTTTT	CASSPGTLDGGELFF
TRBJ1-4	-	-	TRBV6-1	TGTGCCAGCAGCGTGGGGCTATCAAATGAAAAACTGTTTTTT	CASSVGLSNEKLFF
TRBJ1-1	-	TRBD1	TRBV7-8	TGTGCCAGCAGCTTGAACGCCCGGGGACAGGGTATTGGTGGTACTGAAGCTTTCTTT	CASSLNARGQGIGGTEAFF
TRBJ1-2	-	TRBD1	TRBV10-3	TGTGCCATCAGTGAGCCGGACAGGGTAGTTGGCTACACCTTC	CAISEPDRVVGYTF
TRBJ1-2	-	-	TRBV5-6	TGTGCCAGCAGCTTGGCTCCAGGACAGCCTAATTCCTACACCTTC	CASSLAPGQPNSYTF
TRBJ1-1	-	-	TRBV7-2	TGTGCCAGCAGTCTGCGGGCGGGGAAAGCTTTCTTT	CASSLRAGKAFF
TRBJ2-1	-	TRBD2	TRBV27	TGTGCCAGCAGCCATACCGGGACTAGAGTCAATGAGCAGTTCTTC	CASSHTGTRVNEQFF
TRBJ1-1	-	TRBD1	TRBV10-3	TGTGCCATCAGCCCAGACAGGGTAGGAACTGAAGCTTTCTTT	CAISPDRVGTEAFF
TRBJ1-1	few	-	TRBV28	TGTGCCAGCAGCCCAGAATATACAAAACAGGGGAACACTGAAGCTTTCTTT	CASSPEYTKQGNTEAFF
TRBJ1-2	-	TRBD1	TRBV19	TGTGCCAGTAGGGCGACAGGGCTTAACTATGGCTACACCTTC	CASRATGLNYGYTF
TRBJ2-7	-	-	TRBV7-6	TGTGCCAGCAGCCCGGGGCAGGGGCTCGACGAGCAGTACTTC	CASSPGQGLDEQYF
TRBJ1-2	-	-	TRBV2	TGTGCCAGCAGTCCTGAGAGCAGGGAATATGGCTACACCTTC	CASSPESREYGYTF
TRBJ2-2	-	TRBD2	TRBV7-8	TGTGCCAGCAGCTTAGGGACTAGCGGGAGCTTCACCGGGGAGCTGTTTTTT	CASSLGTSGSFTGELFF
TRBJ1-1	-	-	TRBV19	TGTGCCAGTGAGCTAAGACGAGGAACTGAAGCTTTCTTT	CASELRRGTEAFF
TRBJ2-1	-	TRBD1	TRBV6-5	TGTGCCAGCAGTCGGGACAGGGGAGGCTACAATGAGCAGTTCTTC	CASSRDRGGYNEQFF
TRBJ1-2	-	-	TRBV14	TGTGCCAGCAGCCGAGACATCGGCGGAGCCTACACCTTC	CASSRDIGGAYTF
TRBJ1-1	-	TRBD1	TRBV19	TGTGCCAGTACAGAGGACAGGGCAATCGCTGAAGCTTTCTTT	CASTEDRAIAEAFF
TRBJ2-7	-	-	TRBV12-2	TGTGCAAGTCGCTTAGCGGGGCTAGCGGGAGGTTACGAGCAGTACTTC	CASRLAGLAGGYEQYF
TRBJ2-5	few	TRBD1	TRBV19	TGTGCCAGTAGTCCGGGACAGGGGGGTATGGAGACCCAGTACTTC	CASSPGQGGMETQYF
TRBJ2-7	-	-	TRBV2	TGTGCCAGCAGTGAACAGCGGCCCTCCTACGAGCAGTACTTC	CASSEQRPSYEQYF
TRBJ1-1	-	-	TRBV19	TGTGCCAGTAGTGCGCGCACGAGGGCAGGCACTGAAGCTTTCTTT	CASSARTRAGTEAFF
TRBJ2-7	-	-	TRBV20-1	TGCAGTGCTAGTTCTCAGAGGAGACAGTACTTC	CSASSQRRQYF
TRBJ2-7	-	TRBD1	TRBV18	TGTGCCAGCTCAAGGGGACAGGGCCTTTTTGAGCAGTACTTC	CASSRGQGLFEQYF
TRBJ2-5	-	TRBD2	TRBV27	TGTGCCAGCAGTTTATCGGTGGCTAGCGGGGTAGGGGAGACCCAGTACTTC	CASSLSVASGVGETQYF
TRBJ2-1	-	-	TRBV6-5	TGTGCCAGCAGTTCCGGGACTGGAGGCTACAATGAGCAGTTCTTC	CASSSGTGGYNEQFF
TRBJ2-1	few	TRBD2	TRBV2	TGTGCCAGCAGTGATTGGACTAGCGGGGGTCGGGTCAATGAGCAGTTCTTC	CASSDWTSGGRVNEQFF
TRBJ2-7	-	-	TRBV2	TGTGCCAGCAGTGGTTCCGGCAGGGCTGGCGAGCAGTACTTC	CASSGSGRAGEQYF
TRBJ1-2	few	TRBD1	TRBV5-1	TGCGCCAGCAGCTCTCCGGGACAGGGCTATGGCTACACCTTC	CASSSPGQGYGYTF
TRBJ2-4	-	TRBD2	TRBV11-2	TGTGCCAGCAGAGGACTAGCGTTAGCCAAAAACATTCAGTACTTC	CASRGLALAKNIQYF
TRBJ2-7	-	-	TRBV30	TGTGCCTGGGGGGCGGACTCCTACGAGCAGTACTTC	CAWGADSYEQYF